The 21 T cell receptor beta chains below all came from one sample that was sequenced in a study of blood T cell repertoires in COVID-19. TCRdb's table, derived via immunoSEQ multiplex PCR, lists solely in-frame clones and lacks some. The sample yields roughly 61,000 clones, 75% to 95% seen once. Sample: peripheral blood. Receptors originate from a man aged 80 or over with acute or convalescent COVID-19.

This clone came up a few times. The CDR3 is CASSQSGGISPLHF. As DNA, the CDR3 is TGTGCCAGCAGCCAGAGTGGGGGGATATCACCCCTCCACTTT. The V call is TRBV14, the J call TRBJ1-6; maybe TRBD1 (5 bases). In germline, CDR1 is SGHDN, CDR2 FVKESK. This CDR3 has 14 residues. The V end lost 3 bases, the J end lost 10 bases, and 13 bases lay between the germline ends.

The gene calls are TRBV2 and TRBJ1-2; TRBD1 matches at 7 bases. The CDR3 covers 13 residues. Unmatched junction bases numbered 6, after V lost 7 bases and J lost 4 bases. The germline CDR1 and CDR2 sequences are SNHLY and FYNNEI. DNA for the CDR3: TGTGCCAGCAAAGGGACAGCCCTCTATGGCTACACCTTC. This translates into CASKGTALYGYTF.

CDR3 DNA sequence: TGTGCCAGCAGCCCACAGCGGGGGACCTACGAGCAGTACTTC. This translates into CASSPQRGTYEQYF. The chain couples TRBV6-5 to TRBJ2-7; the match to TRBD2 covers 8 bases. This CDR3 has 14 amino acids. The V gene end was trimmed by 6 bases and the J gene end by 2 bases; junction bases not matched to a gene: 6. In germline, CDR1 is MNHEY, CDR2 SVGAGI.

The chain is built from TRBV6-5 and TRBJ1-1; 8 positions match TRBD1. Per the germline V gene, CDR1 is MNHEY and CDR2 is SVGAGI. V shed 7 bases, J shed 0 bases, and the junction held 4 bases outside the gene matches. The CDR3 sequence is 14 residues long. The CDR3 here is CASMRTGLNTEAFF. The CDR3 nucleotides are TGTGCCAGCATGCGGACAGGGCTGAACACTGAAGCTTTCTTT.

The chain joins TRBV11-2 to TRBJ2-7; 7 nucleotides match TRBD1. The length of the CDR3 is 14 residues. The ends lost 5 bases at V and 4 bases at J; junction bases unmatched: 8. Germline lookup yields CDR1 SGHAT and CDR2 FQNNGV. The CDR3 DNA is TGTGCCAGCAGCGCCCAGACAGGGATGTACGAGCAGTACTTC. This gives the protein CASSAQTGMYEQYF. Drawing the rest from reference TRBV11-2 and TRBJ2-7, the complete variable domain is EAGVAQSPRYKIIEKRQSVAFWCNPISGHATLYWYQQILGQGPKLLIQFQNNGVVDDSQLPKDRFSAERLKGVDSTLKIQPAKLEDSAVYLCASSAQTGMYEQYFGPGTRLTVT.

The rearrangement uses TRBV2 and TRBJ2-3; D gene unclear. The V and J ends lost 7 bases and 10 bases respectively, with 12 bases between them. CDR1 is SNHLY and CDR2 is FYNNEI in the germline V gene. This CDR3 has 11 residues. The CDR3 region is CASNMALAQYF. The CDR3 DNA reads TGTGCCAGCAATATGGCTCTTGCGCAGTATTTT.

This clone was observed a handful of times. The V call is TRBV2, the J call TRBJ1-5, with TRBD1 as a possible D gene (5 bases). The CDR3 spans 14 residues. Trimming removed 6 bases at V and 6 bases at J, with 15 bases between. The germline CDR1 and CDR2 sequences are SNHLY and FYNNEI. The CDR3 DNA is TGTGCCAGCAGGGATGGAGGGGAGGGTCAGCCCCAGCATTTT. It specifies CASRDGGEGQPQHF. The full variable domain, in which reference TRBV2 and TRBJ1-5 provide the parts outside the CDR3, is EPEVTQTPSHQVTQMGQEVILRCVPISNHLYFYWYRQILGQKVEFLVSFYNNEISEKSEIFDDQFSVERPDGSNFTLKIRSTKLEDSAMYFCASRDGGEGQPQHFGDGTRLSIL.

This clone was seen a single time. The rearrangement uses TRBV6-4 and TRBJ2-3, with 7 bases aligning to TRBD2. Trimming cost V 2 bases and J 3 bases; bases outside gene matches: 2. The CDR3 is 14 amino acids. Per germline, CDR1 MRHNA and CDR2 SNTAGT. CDR3 sequence (DNA): TGTGCCAGCAGTGACGGGGGGGGTACAGATACGCAGTATTTT. Protein: CASSDGGGTDTQYF.

The sample holds a few counts of this clone. V gene TRBV5-6 combines with J gene TRBJ2-2, with D possibly matching TRBD2 (5 bases). The CDR3 runs to 15 residues. Germline V gives CDR1 SGHDT, CDR2 YYEEEE. The V and J ends lost 4 bases and 5 bases respectively, with 15 bases between them. The CDR3 reads CASSALRDGTGELFF. In DNA, the CDR3 is TGTGCCAGCAGCGCTTTACGGGATGGGACCGGGGAGCTGTTTTTT.

V is TRBV2 and J is TRBJ1-6; a weak D match, TRBD1 (5 bases). This CDR3 has 15 residues. Trimming shortened V by 1 base and J by 9 bases, and 13 bases separated the two germline ends. CDR1 is SNHLY and CDR2 is FYNNEI in the germline V gene. The CDR3 DNA is TGTGCCAGCAGTGAAGAAGGGGAAGTGAGTTCACCCCTCCACTTT. Protein sequence: CASSEEGEVSSPLHF.

This clone was counted once. This rearrangement joins TRBV28 to TRBJ2-3; D might be TRBD2 (6 bases). The CDR3 contains 12 residues. V shed 6 bases and J shed 4 bases, with 8 bases lying between them. Per the germline V gene, CDR1 is MDHEN and CDR2 is SYDVKM. The CDR3 DNA sequence: TGTGCCAGCAGGGCGGGACCAGATACGCAGTATTTT. Translated: CASRAGPDTQYF.

The rearrangement uses TRBV6-1 and TRBJ1-6, with D possibly matching TRBD1 (6 bases). Germline assignment: CDR1 MNHNS and CDR2 SASEGT. There are 16 residues in the CDR3. Trimming removed 2 bases at V and 7 bases at J, with 15 bases between. The chain's CDR3 is CASSEIAGGGNSPLHF. Here the CDR3 DNA reads TGTGCCAGCAGTGAAATTGCGGGGGGGGGCAATTCACCCCTCCACTTT.

The CDR3 protein is CSVEGGRGNTEAFF. The CDR3 nucleotides read TGCAGCGTTGAAGGCGGTAGGGGAAACACTGAAGCTTTCTTT. The rearrangement links TRBV29-1 to TRBJ1-1, with D perhaps matching TRBD1 (5 bases). V lost 1 base and J lost 2, with 11 bases in between. Per the germline V gene, CDR1 is SQVTM and CDR2 is ANQGSEA. This CDR3 contains 14 residues.

V is TRBV4-2 and J is TRBJ2-1; D may be TRBD1 (6 bases). Germline CDR1 and CDR2: LGHNA and YNFKEQ. The length of the CDR3 is 15 residues. V lost 0 bases, J lost 10 bases, and 16 bases lay in between. The CDR3 is CASSQEQGLVKEQFF. The CDR3 coding sequence is TGTGCCAGCAGCCAAGAACAGGGTTTGGTGAAGGAGCAGTTCTTC.

The rearrangement joins TRBV7-9 to TRBJ1-1, with D maybe TRBD1 (6 bases). Germline lookup yields CDR1 SEHNR and CDR2 FQNEAQ (reference sequence). V lost 3 bases, J lost 1 base, and 12 bases lay in between. The CDR3 loop spans 15 amino acids. The CDR3 reads CASSFQQGANTEAFF. The DNA of the CDR3 is TGTGCCAGCAGCTTCCAACAGGGCGCGAACACTGAAGCTTTCTTT.

CDR3 nucleotide sequence: TGTGCCAGCAGTACAGGACTAGCAGACACCGGGGAGCTGTTTTTT. Amino acid sequence: CASSTGLADTGELFF. The genes are TRBV5-4 and TRBJ2-2; 8 nucleotides agree with TRBD2. Germline V CDR1 and CDR2: SGHNT, YYREEE (reference sequence). CDR3 length equals 15 residues. V lost 5 bases, J lost 3 bases, and 6 bases stayed unmatched.

The chain recombines TRBV19 with TRBJ1-5; possible D gene TRBD1, 5 bases. CDR1 and CDR2 from the germline V gene are LNHDA and SQIVND (reference sequence). V lost 3 bases and J lost 1, with 13 bases in between. The CDR3 extends over 16 amino acids. The chain's CDR3 is CASSIGPGRSNQPQHF. Written as DNA, the CDR3 is TGTGCCAGTAGTATTGGGCCAGGGAGGAGCAATCAGCCCCAGCATTTT.

The chain's CDR3 is CASSKGLPREQYF. The CDR3 DNA is TGTGCCAGCAGTAAGGGACTTCCTCGGGAGCAGTACTTC. The chain recombines TRBV25-1 with TRBJ2-7; maybe TRBD2 (6 bases). This CDR3 comprises 13 residues. The V end lost 5 bases, the J end lost 7 bases, and 15 bases lay between the germline ends. The germline gives CDR1 MGHDK, CDR2 SYGVNS.

V usage is TRBV6-5 and J usage is TRBJ1-6; D call uncertain. The CDR3 spans 13 residues. Germline V gene lookup returns CDR1 MNHEY and CDR2 SVGAGI. V was shortened by 6 bases and J by 8 bases, with 11 bases between the two germline ends. CDR3 nucleotides: TGTGCCAGCAGCCGTCAGGTAGATTCACCCCTCCACTTT. It is translated as CASSRQVDSPLHF.

In DNA, the CDR3 is TGTGCCAGCAGCTCACCGGGACAGGCTTTCGGGTCACCCCTCCACTTT. Its translation: CASSSPGQAFGSPLHF. The chain carries TRBV14 and TRBJ1-6; 8 bases are a match to TRBD1. Losses at the gene ends were 5 bases for V and 10 bases for J; bases not matched to a gene: 13. The CDR3 totals 16 residues. CDR1 is SGHDN, CDR2 FVKESK, per germline.

The rearrangement uses TRBV5-6 and TRBJ2-2; weak D call: TRBD2 (6 bases). CDR3 size: 13 residues. Trimming stripped 2 bases from V and 5 bases from J, with 7 bases between. Germline values: CDR1 SGHDT, CDR2 YYEEEE. This chain's CDR3 is CASSFAGTGELFF. CDR3 nucleotide sequence: TGTGCCAGCAGCTTCGCGGGAACCGGGGAGCTGTTTTTT.